The next 31 T cell receptor beta chains were all read from a single sample in a study of early T cells in non-severe SARS-CoV-2 infection. Each CDR3 protein gets one entry after TCRdb re-called the 5' RACE reads with MiXCR. The sample includes roughly 70,000 distinct CDR3 sequences, roughly 18% seen only once; the top ten take roughly 10%. The sample here was whole blood, taken at baseline. Receptor source: an adult who was a healthcare worker with PCR-confirmed SARS-CoV-2 infection or an uninfected control (not recorded which).

The rearrangement joins TRBV7-2 to TRBJ2-2; either TRBD1 or TRBD2 may supply D (5 bases each). From germline, CDR1 is SGHTA and CDR2 FQGNSA. Trimming removed 6 bases from V and 0 bases from J, with 14 bases in between. The CDR3 is 16 residues long. CDR3 coding DNA: TGTGCCAGCAGTGGGACGTGGCAGGCGAACACCGGGGAGCTGTTTTTT. Its translation: CASSGTWQANTGELFF. The variable domain in full, completed from reference TRBV7-2 and TRBJ2-2, reads GAGVSQSPSNKVTEKGKDVELRCDPISGHTALYWYRQSLGQGLEFLIYFQGNSAPDKSGLPSDRFSAERTGGSVSTLTIQRTQQEDSAVYLCASSGTWQANTGELFFGEGSRLTVL.

In its sample, this clonotype was seen a few times. DNA of the CDR3: TGTGCCAGCAGCTCTGGGACAGGGGGCTCTGGAAACACCATATATTTT. Its translation: CASSSGTGGSGNTIYF. The rearrangement links TRBV7-6 to TRBJ1-3; 11 bases line up with TRBD1. V trimming: 4 bases; J trimming: 0 bases; junction bases outside the gene matches: 2. The germline V gene has CDR1 SGHVS and CDR2 FNYEAQ. CDR3 length: 16 amino acids.

This clonotype was seen a few times. In nucleotides, the CDR3 is TGTGCCAGCATTCAACAGGGTCCCTATGGCTACACCTTC. It codes for CASIQQGPYGYTF. This chain connects TRBV6-1 to TRBJ1-2; the D gene is possibly TRBD1 (6 bases). The CDR3 sequence is 13 residues long. V was pared by 7 bases and J by 4 bases, with 13 bases between. In germline, CDR1 is MNHNS, CDR2 SASEGT.

The chain carries TRBV19 and TRBJ2-2, with 7 bases matching TRBD1. Germline trimming cut 10 bases from V and 3 bases from J; bases unmatched to any gene: 5. The CDR3 has 13 amino acids. Germline assignment: CDR1 LNHDA and CDR2 SQIVND (reference sequence). The CDR3 reads CATRQGYTGELFF. CDR3 sequence (DNA): TGTGCCACCCGACAGGGCTACACCGGGGAGCTGTTTTTT.

The chain joins TRBV25-1 to TRBJ2-7, with 7 bases aligning to TRBD1. Per germline, CDR1 MGHDK and CDR2 SYGVNS. This CDR3 has 15 amino acids. V shed 6 bases, J shed 5 bases, and the junction held 13 bases outside the gene matches. CDR3 DNA sequence: TGTGCCAGCAGCCTACGTCAGGGGGTTTCGGACGAGCAGTACTTC. Translation: CASSLRQGVSDEQYF.

This clonotype was seen more than once but under ten times. The chain links TRBV7-9 to TRBJ1-3; 12 bases align to TRBD1. Germline CDR1 SEHNR, CDR2 FQNEAQ (reference sequence). V lost 5 bases, J lost 1 base, and 3 bases stayed unmatched. This CDR3 has 16 amino acids. CDR3 bases: TGTGCCAGCAGCCCGGGACAGGGGGCTTCTGGAAACACCATATATTTT. It specifies CASSPGQGASGNTIYF.

The table lists this clonotype with a few counts. The chain joins TRBV5-6 to TRBJ2-4; D uncertain. The germline V and J ends were trimmed by 1 base and 5 bases, with 10 bases remaining between them. The germline gives CDR1 SGHDT, CDR2 YYEEEE. The CDR3 covers 14 residues. CDR3 region: CASSLYGGQNIQYF. Here the CDR3 DNA reads TGTGCCAGCAGCTTGTATGGTGGCCAAAACATTCAGTACTTC. The complete variable domain, with remaining parts taken from reference TRBV5-6 and TRBJ2-4, reads DAGVTQSPTHLIKTRGQQVTLRCSPKSGHDTVSWYQQALGQGPQFIFQYYEEEERQRGNFPDRFSGHQFPNYSSELNVNALLLGDSALYLCASSLYGGQNIQYFGAGTRLSVL.

The chain links TRBV6-2 or TRBV6-3 to TRBJ2-7; 10 bases match TRBD1. V trimming: 7 bases; J trimming: 3 bases; junction bases outside the gene matches: 6. The V gene's germline CDR1 is MNHEY and CDR2 SVGEGT. The CDR3 spans 14 residues. CDR3 loop: CASIRDRGNYEQYF. DNA for the CDR3: TGTGCCAGCATCCGGGACAGGGGAAACTACGAGCAGTACTTC.

The chain employs TRBV19 and TRBJ2-3; D perhaps matches TRBD2 (5 bases). V dropped 3 bases and J dropped 1 base, with 14 bases sitting between them. CDR3 length: 16 amino acids. Germline values: CDR1 LNHDA, CDR2 SQIVND (reference sequence). The chain's CDR3 is CASSMSARGGTDTQYF. The CDR3 bases are TGTGCCAGTAGTATGTCCGCCCGGGGTGGCACAGATACGCAGTATTTT.

This clonotype showed up just a few times. The rearrangement joins TRBV7-2 to TRBJ2-7; D gene unclear. Looked up from germline, CDR1 is SGHTA and CDR2 is FQGNSA. The CDR3 length is 13 residues. V lost 5 bases and J lost 0, with 8 bases in between. The CDR3 spells CASSAPVSYEQYF. The CDR3, as DNA: TGTGCCAGCAGCGCACCCGTCTCCTACGAGCAGTACTTC.

This clonotype has a handful of counts. The gene calls are TRBV20-1 and TRBJ1-1; TRBD1 aligns across 7 bases. V dropped 6 bases and J dropped 4; count of bases not matched to a gene: 5. The CDR3 totals 12 residues. Germline V gives CDR1 DFQATT, CDR2 SNEGSKA (reference sequence). CDR3 in amino acids: CSAVTGPTEAFF. As DNA, the CDR3 is TGCAGTGCCGTGACAGGGCCCACTGAAGCTTTCTTT.

This clonotype occurred a few times. The V call is TRBV29-1, the J call TRBJ1-3; D ambiguous. Germline V gives CDR1 SQVTM, CDR2 ANQGSEA. The CDR3 totals 14 residues. V was trimmed by 2 bases and J by 0 bases, leaving 8 bases between them. CDR3 in DNA: TGCAGCGTTGAACTACGGGTCTCTGGAAACACCATATATTTT. Translating it yields CSVELRVSGNTIYF.

This clonotype was counted a few times. The chain combines TRBV5-5 with TRBJ2-2; 7 bases agree with TRBD1. CDR1 is SGHKS and CDR2 is YYEKEE in the germline V gene (reference sequence). The CDR3 is 16 amino acids. Trimming at V came to 4 bases and at J to 6 bases, leaving 12 bases not matched to a gene. Here the CDR3 reads CASSRTGAGLAGELFF. The CDR3 DNA sequence: TGTGCCAGCAGCCGTACAGGGGCCGGACTTGCCGGGGAGCTGTTTTTT.

This clonotype was detected many times. V gene TRBV5-1 combines with J gene TRBJ1-1; a possible D gene is TRBD1 (5 bases). CDR3 size: 17 residues. Trimming pared 4 bases from V and 6 bases from J, leaving 25 bases between. CDR1 is SGHRS and CDR2 is YFSETQ in the germline V gene. The chain's CDR3 is CASSLGSAGSMGAEAFF. The CDR3 DNA follows: TGCGCCAGCAGCCTGGGGTCCGCAGGGAGTATGGGTGCTGAAGCTTTCTTT. The whole variable domain, remainder taken from reference TRBV5-1 and TRBJ1-1, is KAGVTQTPRYLIKTRGQQVTLSCSPISGHRSVSWYQQTPGQGLQFLFEYFSETQRNKGNFPGRFSGRQFSNSRSEMNVSTLELGDSALYLCASSLGSAGSMGAEAFFGQGTRLTVV.

The sample holds a few counts of this clonotype. The V and J genes are TRBV27 and TRBJ2-7; D perhaps matches TRBD1 (6 bases). Trimming left V 5 bases short and J 2 bases short, with 13 bases between. Germline-derived CDR1 and CDR2 are MNHEY and SMNVEV (reference sequence). This CDR3 contains 14 residues. The CDR3 region has the DNA TGTGCCAGCAGTCAAACCCGGACAGCCTACGAGCAGTACTTC. Translated, it gives CASSQTRTAYEQYF.

This clonotype was seen at least ten times. This chain uses TRBV3-1 with TRBJ2-1, with TRBD2 matching over 8 bases. Germline trimming cut 0 bases from V and 9 bases from J; bases unmatched to any gene: 7. In germline, CDR1 is LGHDT, CDR2 YNNKEL (reference sequence). The CDR3 covers 15 residues. The CDR3 region has the DNA TGTGCCAGCAGCCAAGAAGCGGGAGTTGCCGGTGAGCAGTTCTTC. Amino acids: CASSQEAGVAGEQFF.

This clonotype came up many times. CDR3 sequence: CATSSGVFNEQFF. As DNA, the CDR3 is TGTGCCACCAGCAGCGGCGTTTTTAATGAGCAGTTCTTC. The chain uses TRBV15 and TRBJ2-1; D is unclear. The CDR3 covers 13 residues. V gave up 3 bases and J gave up 7 bases, with 10 bases separating them. Germline V gene data show CDR1 as LNHNV and CDR2 as YYDKDF (reference sequence).

This clonotype was observed at least ten times. The chain has TRBV5-1 and TRBJ2-7; D is undetermined. The CDR3 has 14 residues. V lost 0 bases to trimming and J lost 3 bases, with 10 bases between them. CDR1 and CDR2 (germline): SGHRS, YFSETQ. The CDR3: CASSLASGSYEQYF. The CDR3 nucleotides read TGCGCCAGCAGCTTGGCGTCAGGTAGCTACGAGCAGTACTTC.

This clonotype came up a few times. The chain couples TRBV7-9 to TRBJ1-2, with D unclear. The CDR3 sequence is 13 residues long. V was pared by 1 base and J by 3 bases, with 6 bases between. Germline CDR1 is SEHNR and CDR2 is FQNEAQ (reference sequence). CDR3 coding DNA: TGTGCCAGCAGCTTAGTGCCGGACTATGGCTACACCTTC. Protein sequence: CASSLVPDYGYTF. Variable domain in full (rest from reference TRBV7-9 and TRBJ1-2): DTGVSQNPRHKITKRGQNVTFRCDPISEHNRLYWYRQTLGQGPEFLTYFQNEAQLEKSRLLSDRFSAERPKGSFSTLEIQRTEQGDSAMYLCASSLVPDYGYTFGSGTRLTVV.

This clonotype was counted a single time. The J gene is TRBJ2-7, the V gene TRBV20-1; TRBD2 is a possible D gene (5 bases). Germline-derived CDR1 and CDR2 are DFQATT and SNEGSKA (reference sequence). CDR3 length: 15 amino acids. V gave up 1 base and J gave up 3 bases, with 16 bases separating them. The CDR3 loop is CSARGSIAPNYEQYF. In nucleotides, the CDR3 is TGCAGTGCTAGAGGGAGTATAGCGCCTAACTACGAGCAGTACTTC.

The rearrangement links TRBV6-2 or TRBV6-3 to TRBJ2-2; no definite D call. This CDR3 region has 15 residues. The ends were cut back, 1 base at V and 2 bases at J, with 8 bases in the middle. Per germline, CDR1 MNHEY and CDR2 SVGEGT. The CDR3 spells CASSYWTTNTGELFF. For the CDR3, the DNA is TGTGCCAGCAGTTACTGGACGACTAACACCGGGGAGCTGTTTTTT.

This clonotype was detected a few times. J is TRBJ2-7 and V is TRBV5-1; TRBD2 agrees at 7 bases. The CDR3 sequence is 14 residues long. The germline V gene encodes CDR1 SGHRS and CDR2 YFSETQ. The junction had 10 bases not matched to a gene; V was cut back by 4 bases and J by 6 bases. The CDR3 DNA reads TGCGCCAGCAGCCTAGGACTCTTAGCGGGCGAGCAGTACTTC. It yields the protein CASSLGLLAGEQYF.

Only a few counts were recorded for this clonotype. DNA of the CDR3: TGTGCCACAGGGGGACCACTAGCGGGAAGCACAGATACGCAGTATTTT. It codes for CATGGPLAGSTDTQYF. The V and J genes are TRBV10-3 and TRBJ2-3; 10 bases fit TRBD2. This CDR3 comprises 16 residues. In germline, CDR1 is ENHRY, CDR2 SYGVKD. V shed 10 bases, J shed 0 bases, and the junction held 10 bases outside the gene matches.

V usage is TRBV7-2 and J usage is TRBJ2-1; D possibly corresponds to TRBD2 (6 bases). The CDR3 runs to 14 residues. The germline gives CDR1 SGHTA, CDR2 FQGNSA. The germline V and J ends were trimmed by 4 bases and 14 bases, with 21 bases remaining between them. The CDR3 reads CASSSPIRASVKFF. In DNA form, the CDR3 reads TGTGCCAGCAGCTCCCCTATCCGAGCTAGCGTTAAGTTCTTC.

A few counts support this clonotype. This chain uses TRBV9 with TRBJ2-3; 9 bases map to TRBD2. The germline CDR1 and CDR2 sequences are SGDLS and YYNGEE. V was pared by 0 bases and J by 3 bases, with 11 bases of the junction left unmatched. The length of the CDR3 is 18 residues. In DNA form, the CDR3 reads TGTGCCAGCAGCGTAGAGGGCCCTAGCGGGAAAATAACAGATACGCAGTATTTT. It translates to CASSVEGPSGKITDTQYF.

This sequence joins TRBV20-1 and TRBJ2-7, with 7 bases fitting TRBD2. The germline gives CDR1 DFQATT, CDR2 SNEGSKA (reference sequence). The CDR3 spans 13 residues. V lost 0 bases and J lost 3; bases outside the gene matches: 2. The CDR3 is CSARDGGSYEQYF. CDR3 coding DNA: TGCAGTGCTAGAGATGGCGGGAGCTACGAGCAGTACTTC.

The table lists this clonotype with many counts. The gene calls are TRBV4-3 and TRBJ2-3; D tentatively fits TRBD1 or TRBD2 (5 bases each). The CDR3 spans 14 residues. Deletions cut 0 bases from V and 3 bases from J, with 7 bases between. Per germline, CDR1 LGHNA and CDR2 YSLEER. The chain's CDR3 is CASSQDWGTDTQYF. The CDR3 nucleotides read TGCGCCAGCAGCCAAGACTGGGGGACAGATACGCAGTATTTT.

The table lists this clonotype with many counts. The rearrangement joins TRBV20-1 to TRBJ1-1; the match to TRBD1 covers 7 bases. J gave up 0 bases and V 3 bases, and 10 bases lay outside the gene matches. The germline V gene encodes CDR1 DFQATT and CDR2 SNEGSKA (reference sequence). The CDR3 has 16 amino acids. This CDR3 is CSASALPGQLNTEAFF. The CDR3 bases are TGCAGTGCTAGTGCACTTCCGGGACAGCTGAACACTGAAGCTTTCTTT.

This clonotype was seen ten or more times. The chain couples TRBV2 to TRBJ2-7; TRBD1 agrees at 7 bases. From germline, CDR1 is SNHLY and CDR2 FYNNEI. V lost 8 bases, J lost 5 bases, and 12 bases stayed unmatched. The CDR3 is 14 residues long. The CDR3 loop is CASQGIRDSHEQYF. CDR3 sequence (DNA): TGTGCCAGCCAAGGGATAAGGGACAGCCACGAGCAGTACTTC. Supplemented by reference TRBV2 and TRBJ2-7, the full variable domain reads EPEVTQTPSHQVTQMGQEVILRCVPISNHLYFYWYRQILGQKVEFLVSFYNNEISEKSEIFDDQFSVERPDGSNFTLKIRSTKLEDSAMYFCASQGIRDSHEQYFGPGTRLTVT.

The genes are TRBV7-2 and TRBJ2-4, with D maybe TRBD2 (5 bases). The germline CDR1 and CDR2 sequences are SGHTA and FQGNSA. V shed 4 bases and J shed 0 bases, with 16 bases lying between them. This CDR3 is built from 17 residues. CDR3 sequence reads: CASSSPRGGLAKNIQYF. As DNA, the CDR3 is TGTGCCAGCAGCTCGCCCAGAGGAGGCCTAGCCAAAAACATTCAGTACTTC.

The CDR3 nucleotides read TGCAGCGCTGCCCGGGACAGAGGCTACACCTTC. It specifies CSAARDRGYTF. The rearrangement uses TRBV29-1 and TRBJ1-2; 7 bases map to TRBD1. Germline lookup yields CDR1 SQVTM and CDR2 ANQGSEA. J was trimmed by 8 bases and V by 7 bases; bases with no gene match: 7. This CDR3 comprises 11 residues.